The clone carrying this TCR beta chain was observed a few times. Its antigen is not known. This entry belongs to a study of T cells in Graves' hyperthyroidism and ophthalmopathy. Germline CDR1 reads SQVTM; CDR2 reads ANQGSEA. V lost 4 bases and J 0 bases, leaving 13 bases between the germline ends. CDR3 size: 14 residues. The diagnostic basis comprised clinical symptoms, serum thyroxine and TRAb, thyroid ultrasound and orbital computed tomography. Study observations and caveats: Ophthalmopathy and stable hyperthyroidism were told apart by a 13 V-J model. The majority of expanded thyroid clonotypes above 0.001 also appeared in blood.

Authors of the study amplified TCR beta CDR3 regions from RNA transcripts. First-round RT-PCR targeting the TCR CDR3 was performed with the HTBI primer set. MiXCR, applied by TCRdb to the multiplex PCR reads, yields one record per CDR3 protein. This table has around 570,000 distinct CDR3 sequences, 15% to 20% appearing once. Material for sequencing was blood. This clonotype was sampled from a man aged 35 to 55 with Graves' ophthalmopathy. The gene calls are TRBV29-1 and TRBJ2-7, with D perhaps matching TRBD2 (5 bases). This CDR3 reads CSVGPSSSSYEQYF. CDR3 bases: TGCAGCGTTGGTCCTAGCTCGAGCTCCTACGAGCAGTACTTC.